This TCR beta chain derives from a study of shared clonotypes between healthy human individuals. Overall study: A couple of women and a few men aged 18 to 49 served as donors. Plates per donor: three CD4 naive, three CD4 memory, two CD8 naive, one CD8 memory. Findings of the study overall: Relative to clonotypes present in all four donors, those not shared had lower generation probabilities.

Some clones are missing from TCRdb's copy, which holds only in-frame ones; the method was immunoSEQ multiplex PCR. The sample includes about 380,000 clones, approximately 96% of them seen just once. Between the trimmed V and J ends, which lost 1 base and 8 bases, there was a span of 14 bases. Germline CDR1 reads SGHTA; CDR2 reads FQGNSA. This CDR3 is 14 amino acids long. Remarks on this clone: Its matching antigen is unknown.

Nashville, Tennessee was home to all donors, who were Caucasian adults. Specimen: memory CD8+ T cells sorted from blood. Subset denoted: CD45RO+ cells pooled with CCR7-negative TemRA cells. This clonotype was sampled from a man aged 30-40 years in good health. V is TRBV7-2 and J is TRBJ1-2; D is undetermined. The CDR3 loop is CASSLEYRAAGYTF. CDR3 nucleotide sequence: TGTGCCAGCAGCTTAGAGTACCGGGCAGCGGGCTACACCTTC. The whole variable domain, filled in from reference TRBV7-2 and TRBJ1-2, reads GAGVSQSPSNKVTEKGKDVELRCDPISGHTALYWYRQSLGQGLEFLIYFQGNSAPDKSGLPSDRFSAERTGGSVSTLTIQRTQQEDSAVYLCASSLEYRAAGYTFGSGTRLTVV.